This T cell receptor beta chain was sequenced in a study of CD4+ T cells in melanoma. V was shortened by 3 bases and J by 5 bases, with 8 bases between the two germline ends. CDR1 is WSHSY, CDR2 SAAADI, per germline. CDR3 length: 14 residues. Study observations and caveats: CD8+ T cell, macrophage and B cell function reportedly correlated with neoantigen-specific CD4+ T cells. Reportedly, melanoma neoantigen-specific CD4+ T cells showed varied differentiation states.

This clone was seen only once. The antigen remains unidentified. The repertoire was sequenced with immunoSEQ multiplex PCR; TCRdb's copy has only in-frame clones and lacks some. The data show 9,500 to 12,000 clones, approximately 70% seen once. The receptor comes from a human donor with melanoma. Sequencing was carried out using cells from a culture (not recorded whether cultured in vitro). The chain employs TRBV10-2 and TRBJ1-6; tentative D call: TRBD1 (5 bases). The CDR3 region is CASSEVGHNSPLHF. In nucleotides, the CDR3 is TGCGCCAGCAGTGAAGTGGGACATAATTCACCCCTCCACTTT.